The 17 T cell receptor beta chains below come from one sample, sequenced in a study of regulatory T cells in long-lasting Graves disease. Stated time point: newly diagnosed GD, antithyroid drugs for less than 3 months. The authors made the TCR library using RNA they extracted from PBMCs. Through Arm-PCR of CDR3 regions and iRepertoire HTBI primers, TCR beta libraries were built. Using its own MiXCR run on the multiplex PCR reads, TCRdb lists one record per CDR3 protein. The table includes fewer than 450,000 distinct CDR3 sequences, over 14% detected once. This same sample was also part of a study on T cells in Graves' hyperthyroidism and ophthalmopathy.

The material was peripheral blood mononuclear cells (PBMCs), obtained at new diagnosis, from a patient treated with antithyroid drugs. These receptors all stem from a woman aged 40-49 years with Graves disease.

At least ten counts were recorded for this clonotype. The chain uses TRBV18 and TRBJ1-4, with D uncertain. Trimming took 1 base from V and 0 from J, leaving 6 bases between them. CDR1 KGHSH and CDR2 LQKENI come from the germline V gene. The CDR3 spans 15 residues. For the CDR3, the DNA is TGTGCCAGCTCACCACAGGCAGCAACTAATGAAAAACTGTTTTTT. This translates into CASSPQAATNEKLFF.

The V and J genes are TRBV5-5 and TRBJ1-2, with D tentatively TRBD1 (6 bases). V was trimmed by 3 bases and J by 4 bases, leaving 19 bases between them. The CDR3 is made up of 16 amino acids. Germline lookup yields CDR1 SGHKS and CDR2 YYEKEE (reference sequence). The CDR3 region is CASSSGQILTPYGYTF. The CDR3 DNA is TGTGCCAGCAGCTCTGGACAGATCCTAACCCCCTATGGCTACACCTTC. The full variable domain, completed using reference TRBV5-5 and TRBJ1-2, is DAGVTQSPTHLIKTRGQQVTLRCSPISGHKSVSWYQQVLGQGPQFIFQYYEKEERGRGNFPDRFSARQFPNYSSELNVNALLLGDSALYLCASSSGQILTPYGYTFGSGTRLTVV.

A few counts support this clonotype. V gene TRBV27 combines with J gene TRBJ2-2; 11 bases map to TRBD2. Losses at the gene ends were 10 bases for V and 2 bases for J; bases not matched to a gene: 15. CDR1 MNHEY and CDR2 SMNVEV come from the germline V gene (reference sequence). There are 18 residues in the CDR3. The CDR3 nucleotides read TGTGCCACCCAAGTACTTTCGGGGACTAGCGGTAACACCGGGGAGCTGTTTTTT. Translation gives CATQVLSGTSGNTGELFF.

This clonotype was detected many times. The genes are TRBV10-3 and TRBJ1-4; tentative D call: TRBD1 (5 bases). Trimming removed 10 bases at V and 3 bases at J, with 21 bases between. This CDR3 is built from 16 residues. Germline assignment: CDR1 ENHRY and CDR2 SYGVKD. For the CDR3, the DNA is TGTGCCACCTCGGGACCTGACAGCGAGCCTAATGAAAAACTGTTTTTT. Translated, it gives CATSGPDSEPNEKLFF.

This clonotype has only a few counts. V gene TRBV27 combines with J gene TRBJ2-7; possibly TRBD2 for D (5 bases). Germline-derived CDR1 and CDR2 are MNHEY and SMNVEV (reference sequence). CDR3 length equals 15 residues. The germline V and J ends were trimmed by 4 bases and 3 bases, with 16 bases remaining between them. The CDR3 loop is CASSSSPEGDYEQYF. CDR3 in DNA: TGTGCCAGCAGTTCATCCCCCGAGGGCGACTACGAGCAGTACTTC.

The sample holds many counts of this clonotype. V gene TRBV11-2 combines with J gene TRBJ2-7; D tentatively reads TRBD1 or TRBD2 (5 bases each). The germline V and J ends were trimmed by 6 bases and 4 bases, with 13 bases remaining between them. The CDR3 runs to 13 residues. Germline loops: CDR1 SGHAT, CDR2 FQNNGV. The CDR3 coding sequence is TGTGCCAGCAGTTTTCGGGGCCGTTACGAGCAGTACTTC. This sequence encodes CASSFRGRYEQYF. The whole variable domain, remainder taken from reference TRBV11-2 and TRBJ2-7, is EAGVAQSPRYKIIEKRQSVAFWCNPISGHATLYWYQQILGQGPKLLIQFQNNGVVDDSQLPKDRFSAERLKGVDSTLKIQPAKLEDSAVYLCASSFRGRYEQYFGPGTRLTVT.

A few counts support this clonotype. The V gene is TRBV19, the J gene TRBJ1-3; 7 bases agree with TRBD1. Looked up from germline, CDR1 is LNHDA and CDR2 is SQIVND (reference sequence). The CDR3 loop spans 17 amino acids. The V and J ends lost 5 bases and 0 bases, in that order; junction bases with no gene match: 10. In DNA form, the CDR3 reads TGTGCCAGTAGTGCGCCACAGGGGCAAGGCTCTGGAAACACCATATATTTT. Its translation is CASSAPQGQGSGNTIYF.

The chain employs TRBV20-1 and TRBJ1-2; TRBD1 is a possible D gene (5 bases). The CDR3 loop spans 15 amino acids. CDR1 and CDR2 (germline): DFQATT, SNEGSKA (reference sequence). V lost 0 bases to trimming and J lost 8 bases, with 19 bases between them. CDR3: CSARDGTFKTRGYTF. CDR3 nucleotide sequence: TGCAGTGCTAGAGATGGGACCTTCAAAACTAGGGGCTACACCTTC.

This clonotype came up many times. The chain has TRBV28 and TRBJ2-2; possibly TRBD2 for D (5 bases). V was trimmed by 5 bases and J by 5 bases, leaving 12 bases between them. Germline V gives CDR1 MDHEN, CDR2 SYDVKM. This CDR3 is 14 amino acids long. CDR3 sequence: CASSKHSATGELFF. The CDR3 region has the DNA TGTGCCAGCAGTAAACATAGCGCTACCGGGGAGCTGTTTTTT.

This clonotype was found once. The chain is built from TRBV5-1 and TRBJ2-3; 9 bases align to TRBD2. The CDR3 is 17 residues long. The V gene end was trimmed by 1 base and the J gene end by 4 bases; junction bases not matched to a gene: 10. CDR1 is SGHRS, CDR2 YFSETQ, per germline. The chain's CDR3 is CASSLILAGEGSDTQYF. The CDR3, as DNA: TGCGCCAGCAGCTTGATCTTAGCGGGAGAGGGCTCAGATACGCAGTATTTT.

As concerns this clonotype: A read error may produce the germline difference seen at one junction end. CDR3 residues: CASGQGRQGARVKNIQYF. The CDR3 coding sequence is TGCGCCAGCGGCCAAGGGCGACAGGGGGCGCGTGTCAAAAACATTCAGTACTTC. This chain links TRBV4-1 with TRBJ2-4, with TRBD1 identical over 10 bases. Germline CDR1 reads MGHRA; CDR2 reads YSYEKL. This CDR3 spans 18 amino acids.

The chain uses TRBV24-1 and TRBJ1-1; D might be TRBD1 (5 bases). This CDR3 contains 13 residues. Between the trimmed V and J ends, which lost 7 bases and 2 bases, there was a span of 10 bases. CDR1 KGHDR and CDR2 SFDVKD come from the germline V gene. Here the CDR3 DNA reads TGTGCCACCAGCAGGGAAGGTAACACTGAAGCTTTCTTT. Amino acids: CATSREGNTEAFF.

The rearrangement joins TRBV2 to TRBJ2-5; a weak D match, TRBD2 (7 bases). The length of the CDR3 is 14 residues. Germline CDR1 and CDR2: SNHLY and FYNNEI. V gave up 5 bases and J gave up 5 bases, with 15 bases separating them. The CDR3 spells CASSRTRGGETQYF. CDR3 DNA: TGTGCCAGCAGTAGGACTAGAGGGGGTGAGACCCAGTACTTC.

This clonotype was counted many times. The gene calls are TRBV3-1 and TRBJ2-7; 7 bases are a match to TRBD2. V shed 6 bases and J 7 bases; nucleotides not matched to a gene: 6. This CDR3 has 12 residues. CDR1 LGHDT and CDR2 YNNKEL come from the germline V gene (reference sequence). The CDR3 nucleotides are TGTGCCAGCAGTAACTCAGCGGGGGAGCAGTACTTC. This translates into CASSNSAGEQYF.

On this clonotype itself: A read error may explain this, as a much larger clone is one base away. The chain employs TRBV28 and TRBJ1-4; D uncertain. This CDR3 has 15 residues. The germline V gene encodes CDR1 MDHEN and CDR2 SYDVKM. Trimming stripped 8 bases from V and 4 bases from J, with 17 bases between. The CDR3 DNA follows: TGTGCCAGCGGGATCGATACTGGTGGTAATGAAAAACTGTTTTTT. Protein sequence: CASGIDTGGNEKLFF.

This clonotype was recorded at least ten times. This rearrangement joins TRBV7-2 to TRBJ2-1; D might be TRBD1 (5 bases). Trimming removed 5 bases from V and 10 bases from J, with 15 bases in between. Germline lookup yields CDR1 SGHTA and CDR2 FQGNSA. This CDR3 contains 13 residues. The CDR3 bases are TGTGCCAGCAGCCCGACCCCCGGACAAGAGCAGTTCTTC. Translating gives CASSPTPGQEQFF.

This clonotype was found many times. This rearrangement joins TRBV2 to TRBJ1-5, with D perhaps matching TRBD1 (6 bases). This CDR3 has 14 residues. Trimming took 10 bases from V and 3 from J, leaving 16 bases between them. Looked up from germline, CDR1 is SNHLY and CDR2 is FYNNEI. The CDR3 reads CATGLRGPNQPQHF. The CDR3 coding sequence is TGTGCCACGGGGCTCAGGGGCCCCAATCAGCCCCAGCATTTT.